The next 22 T cell receptor beta chains were all read from a single sample in a study of CD8+CD57+ T cells in acquired aplastic anemia. TCR beta VDJ and CDR3 profiling used genomic DNA as template. TCRdb reprocessed the reads with MiXCR, giving one entry per CDR3 protein. This table holds about 190,000 distinct CDR3 sequences, over 60% found once. Sequences were obtained from sorted CD4+, CD8+, or CD8+CD57+ T cells (not recorded which) from PBMCs. Receptors originate from a human donor with severe aplastic anemia or a healthy control (not recorded which).

This chain connects TRBV19 to TRBJ1-2; TRBD1 matches 7 bases. J was trimmed by 7 bases and V by 6 bases; bases with no gene match: 11. From germline, CDR1 is LNHDA and CDR2 SQIVND (reference sequence). This CDR3 spans 14 amino acids. The chain's CDR3 is CASSPAPDRTGYTF. CDR3 in DNA: TGTGCCAGTAGCCCGGCCCCGGACAGGACTGGCTACACCTTC.

This clonotype was observed a single time. This rearrangement joins TRBV10-3 to TRBJ2-7; no clear D. V shed 2 bases and J shed 7 bases, with 15 bases lying between them. The germline V gene has CDR1 ENHRY and CDR2 SYGVKD. This CDR3 contains 14 residues. CDR3 nucleotide sequence: TGTGCCATCAGTGAGCCAGAGGTGGCTTTTGAGCAGTACTTC. Translated: CAISEPEVAFEQYF.

V and J are TRBV7-6 and TRBJ2-7; 7 bases fit TRBD1. Trimming cost V 5 bases and J 2 bases; bases outside gene matches: 9. The CDR3 runs 15 residues. The germline CDR1 and CDR2 sequences are SGHVS and FNYEAQ. For the CDR3, the DNA is TGTGCCAGCAGCCGGGAAGGGGGCAGACCCTACGAGCAGTACTTC. Encoded protein: CASSREGGRPYEQYF.

This chain joins TRBV24-1 and TRBJ2-2; possibly TRBD1 for D (5 bases). Germline CDR1 KGHDR, CDR2 SFDVKD. V was clipped by 8 bases and J by 7 bases, with 10 bases between them. This CDR3 is 12 amino acids long. The CDR3 spells CATNGASGELFF. CDR3 DNA sequence: TGTGCCACCAATGGGGCGAGCGGGGAGCTGTTTTTT.

On this clonotype: Being one base from a much bigger clone, this may be a read error. This chain joins TRBV18 and TRBJ2-7; D perhaps matches TRBD1 (5 bases). The CDR3 extends over 13 amino acids. Germline V gives CDR1 KGHSH, CDR2 LQKENI. The CDR3 DNA sequence: TGTGCCAGCTCACCCCAGGGCAGCCACGAGCAGCACTTC. Protein product: CASSPQGSHEQHF.

This clonotype was picked up many times. This chain joins TRBV7-8 and TRBJ2-7; 7 nucleotides align to TRBD2. Germline V gives CDR1 SGHVS, CDR2 FQNEAQ. V shed 2 bases, J shed 3 bases, and the junction held 4 bases outside the gene matches. The CDR3 is 14 residues long. The CDR3 here is CASSLSLADYEQYF. The CDR3 DNA reads as TGTGCCAGCAGCTTAAGCCTAGCGGACTACGAGCAGTACTTC.

This clonotype showed up just once. V gene TRBV9 combines with J gene TRBJ1-2; D is unclear. The CDR3 spans 12 residues. The germline V and J ends were trimmed by 0 bases and 7 bases, with 7 bases remaining between them. Germline V lookup: CDR1 SGDLS, CDR2 YYNGEE. The CDR3 sequence: CASSVELGGYTF. CDR3 coding DNA: TGTGCCAGCAGCGTAGAGCTGGGTGGCTACACCTTC.

The chain employs TRBV7-4 and TRBJ2-7, with TRBD2 as a possible D gene (6 bases). V gave up 5 bases and J gave up 2 bases, with 16 bases separating them. This CDR3 is built from 15 residues. CDR1 is SGHVT and CDR2 is SQSDAQ in the germline V gene. CDR3 nucleotides: TGTGCCAGCAGCACACGGAGGGGAGACCCCTACGAGCAGTACTTC. Encoded protein: CASSTRRGDPYEQYF.

This clonotype was detected only a few times. The chain recombines TRBV28 with TRBJ1-6; D gene unclear. Trimming took off 2 bases at V and 3 bases at J, with 11 bases between the two ends. CDR1 is MDHEN, CDR2 SYDVKM, per germline. The CDR3 has 16 residues. CDR3 sequence reads: CASSLIGVDYNSPLHF. The CDR3 DNA follows: TGTGCCAGCAGTTTAATCGGGGTTGACTATAATTCACCCCTCCACTTT.

The chain uses TRBV9 and TRBJ2-2; TRBD2 is a possible D gene (7 bases). Germline assignment: CDR1 SGDLS and CDR2 YYNGEE. The CDR3 covers 18 residues. Trimming removed 10 bases from V and 4 bases from J, with 29 bases in between. As DNA, the CDR3 is TGTGCCTACAGCGTAGGAGGGGGGGGAAGCCACCTCACCGGGGAGCTGTTTTTT. Its translation: CAYSVGGGGSHLTGELFF.

V gene TRBV19 combines with J gene TRBJ1-6; the D is unclear. The CDR3 runs to 14 residues. V was shortened by 4 bases and J by 13 bases, with 17 bases between the two germline ends. Germline CDR1 LNHDA, CDR2 SQIVND (reference sequence). The CDR3, as DNA: TGTGCCAGTAGTACCCCAGAGGGCCCAGAGCCCCTCCACTTT. This sequence encodes CASSTPEGPEPLHF.

The chain uses TRBV7-9 and TRBJ1-5; no firm D call. This CDR3 region has 14 residues. From germline, CDR1 is SEHNR and CDR2 FQNEAQ (reference sequence). Trimming pared 1 base from V and 4 bases from J, leaving 8 bases between. In DNA form, the CDR3 reads TGTGCCAGCAGCTTAGATGGGTTTAATCAGCCCCAGCATTTT. Its translation is CASSLDGFNQPQHF.

This chain uses TRBV5-1 with TRBJ2-7; D is undetermined. Germline V CDR1 and CDR2: SGHRS, YFSETQ. The V gene lost 0 bases and the J gene lost 2 bases, with 12 bases spanning the gap. This CDR3 comprises 15 residues. The CDR3 here is CASSLAEVTTYEQYF. The CDR3 DNA reads as TGCGCCAGCAGCTTGGCTGAGGTGACGACCTACGAGCAGTACTTC.

This chain connects TRBV7-9 to TRBJ2-2; 9 nucleotides agree with TRBD1. V dropped 8 bases and J dropped 6; count of bases not matched to a gene: 10. CDR1 and CDR2 (germline): SEHNR, FQNEAQ (reference sequence). This CDR3 has 15 amino acids. The CDR3 region has the DNA TGTGCCAGCCGCACCGGGACAGGGTTCCCCGGGGAGCTGTTTTTT. This sequence encodes CASRTGTGFPGELFF.

Comment on this clonotype: This sequence may be a read error, since a much larger clone differs from it by one base. CDR3 sequence (DNA): TGTGCCAGCAACCCACCCGGGTCTGGAGACACCATATATTTT. Protein product: CASNPPGSGDTIYF. V is TRBV12-3 or TRBV12-4 and J is TRBJ1-3; D gene ambiguous. This CDR3 is 14 amino acids long.

This clonotype was seen only a few times. CDR3: CASSLRLAGGEQYF. The CDR3 DNA is TGTGCCAGCAGTTTAAGGCTAGCGGGGGGCGAGCAGTACTTC. The rearrangement joins TRBV27 to TRBJ2-7; TRBD2 matches 11 bases. V lost 2 bases to trimming and J lost 6 bases; unmatched junction nucleotides: 3. CDR1 and CDR2 (germline): MNHEY, SMNVEV (reference sequence). The CDR3 is made up of 14 amino acids.

The chain uses TRBV7-3 and TRBJ1-1, with D unclear. Trimming shortened V by 2 bases and J by 4 bases, and 11 bases separated the two germline ends. Germline V gene lookup returns CDR1 SGHTA and CDR2 FQGTGA. The CDR3 is 14 residues long. The CDR3 sequence is CASSLVPDATEAFF. For the CDR3, the DNA is TGTGCCAGCAGCTTAGTCCCCGATGCCACTGAAGCTTTCTTT.

The table lists this clonotype with many counts. A read error may produce the germline difference seen at one junction end. The gene calls are TRBV30 and TRBJ2-3; 9 bases are shared with TRBD1. This CDR3 contains 11 residues. Germline V lookup: CDR1 GTSNPN, CDR2 SVGIG (reference sequence). The CDR3 here is CAWSSQLTGGF. CDR3 coding DNA: TGTGCCTGGAGTTCTCAGCTGACAGGGGGATTT.

The CDR3 reads CASKALTGEVWYQPQHF. CDR3 DNA: TGTGCCAGTAAAGCTCTGACAGGGGAGGTGTGGTATCAGCCCCAGCATTTT. The J gene is TRBJ1-5, the V gene TRBV19; TRBD1 agrees at 8 bases. CDR3 length: 17 residues. The germline V gene has CDR1 LNHDA and CDR2 SQIVND (reference sequence). J lost 5 bases, V lost 7 bases, and 16 bases had no gene match.

The rearrangement links TRBV20-1 to TRBJ2-3, with a weak D call TRBD1 (5 bases). The germline V and J ends were trimmed by 5 bases and 5 bases, with 17 bases remaining between them. The CDR3 extends over 14 amino acids. Looked up from germline, CDR1 is DFQATT and CDR2 is SNEGSKA (reference sequence). Written as DNA, the CDR3 is TGCAGTGCTGGGTTTGTACTCCAGGGAGATACGCAGTATTTT. Protein sequence: CSAGFVLQGDTQYF.

The V call is TRBV10-3, the J call TRBJ1-1; D is ambiguous. The germline V gene encodes CDR1 ENHRY and CDR2 SYGVKD. This CDR3 comprises 13 residues. V gave up 9 bases and J gave up 0 bases, with 11 bases separating them. The CDR3 DNA is TGTGCCATGCAGAACGGAGTGAACACTGAAGCTTTCTTT. Translation gives CAMQNGVNTEAFF.

The V call is TRBV24-1, the J call TRBJ2-3, with 8 bases that match TRBD2. This CDR3 is 15 amino acids long. Germline CDR1 and CDR2: KGHDR and SFDVKD. With V trimmed by 4 bases and J by 5 bases, 7 bases remained unmatched. In nucleotides, the CDR3 is TGTGCCACCAGTGACCCCGGGACTAGTGGAGATACGCAGTATTTT. This translates into CATSDPGTSGDTQYF.